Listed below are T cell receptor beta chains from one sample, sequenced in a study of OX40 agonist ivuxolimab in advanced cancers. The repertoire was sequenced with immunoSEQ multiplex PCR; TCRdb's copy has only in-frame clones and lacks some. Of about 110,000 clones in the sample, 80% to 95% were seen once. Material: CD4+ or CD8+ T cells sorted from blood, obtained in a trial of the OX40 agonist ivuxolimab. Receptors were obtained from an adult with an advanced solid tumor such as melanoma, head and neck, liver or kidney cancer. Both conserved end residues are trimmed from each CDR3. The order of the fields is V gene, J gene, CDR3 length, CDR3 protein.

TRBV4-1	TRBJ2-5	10	ASSQGCKTQY
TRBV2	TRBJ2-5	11	ASRSVARETQY
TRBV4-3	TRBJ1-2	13	ASSQPGQGADGYT
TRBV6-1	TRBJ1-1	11	ASSEQGGSEAF
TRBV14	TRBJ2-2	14	ASSQASLVNTGELF
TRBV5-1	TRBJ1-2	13	ASSLWPSGDHGYT
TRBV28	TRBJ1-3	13	ASSPPSRGQNTIY
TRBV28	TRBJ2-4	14	ASSPTSGRARNIQY
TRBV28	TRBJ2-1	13	ASSRQRSSYNEQF
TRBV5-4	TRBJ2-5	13	ASSHLGGAGETQY
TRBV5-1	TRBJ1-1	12	ASSLQTSNTEAF
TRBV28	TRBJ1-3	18	ASSLRGGTGGLQSGNTIY
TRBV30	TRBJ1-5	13	AWSVRGPANQPQH
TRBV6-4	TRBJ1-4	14	ASSETGRQENEKLF
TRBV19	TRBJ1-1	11	ASSSYQGTEAF
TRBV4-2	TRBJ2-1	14	ASSQESRISYNEQF
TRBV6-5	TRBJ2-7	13	ASSYSSIGAYEQY
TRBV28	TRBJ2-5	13	ASSFPKTGQETQY
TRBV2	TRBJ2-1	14	ASRDHGTSGTYEQF
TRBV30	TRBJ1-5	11	AWDGQGNQPQH
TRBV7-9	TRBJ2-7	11	ASSFTGGDEQY
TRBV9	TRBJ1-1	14	ASSPHLRGGDTEAF
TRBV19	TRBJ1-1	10	ASSPGRTEAF
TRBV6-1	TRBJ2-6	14	ASSEHPGSGANVLT
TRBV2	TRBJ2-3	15	ASSENPDRVGKDTQY
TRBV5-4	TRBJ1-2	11	ASSFGQIYGYT
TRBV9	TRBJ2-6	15	ASSVSTGPSGANVLT